Presented here are 3 T cell receptor beta chains from one specimen sequenced in a study of blood T cell repertoires in COVID-19. Clones were sequenced by immunoSEQ multiplex PCR, and TCRdb holds only the in-frame ones, with some missing. Seen here are roughly 78,000 clones, around 89% observed once, and the top ten hold 0.5% to 0.7%. The sequencing sample was made of peripheral blood. The receptors here all came from a man between 60 and 75 years old with acute or convalescent COVID-19.

DNA of the CDR3: TGTGCCAGCAGGGGACTAGCTCACAATGAGCAGTTCTTC. Amino acid sequence: CASRGLAHNEQFF. The chain joins TRBV2 to TRBJ2-1; the match to TRBD2 covers 9 bases. CDR1 SNHLY and CDR2 FYNNEI come from the germline V gene. The J segment lost 5 bases and the V segment lost 6 bases, leaving 2 bases of the junction unmatched. The CDR3 covers 13 residues.

The chain employs TRBV21-1 and TRBJ2-7; TRBD2, the table's D call, lacks a check against the DNA. TRBV21-1 is a pseudogene locus. The CDR3 has 19 residues. The DNA for the CDR3 is TGTGCCAGCACCCCGGCTAGCGGGATGCAATACCCGAGCTCCTACGAGCAGTACTTC. The encoded protein is CASTPASGMQYPSSYEQYF.

The genes are TRBV28 and TRBJ2-1, with D perhaps matching TRBD1 (5 bases). Per germline, CDR1 MDHEN and CDR2 SYDVKM. The V gene lost 4 bases and the J gene lost 15 bases, with 19 bases spanning the gap. This CDR3 comprises 13 residues. Written as DNA, the CDR3 is TGTGCCAGCAGTTCACTGACAGTTGTAAGTCTGTTCTTC. Its protein is CASSSLTVVSLFF.